This is a list of T cell receptor beta chains from one sample in a study of blood T cells in healthy people across ages. TCRdb reprocessed the 5' RACE reads with MiXCR, giving one entry per CDR3 protein. The data show approximately 810,000 distinct CDR3 sequences, about 34% seen once. The sequencing input was blood. The receptor source for this set is a man younger than 35 in good health. CDR3s leave out the opening cysteine and the closing phenylalanine or tryptophan.

V gene,CDR3 protein
TRBV29-1,SVAWIADRETQY
TRBV6-2/TRBV6-3,ASGPGGPQDYGYT
TRBV6-2/TRBV6-3,ASSSNTQGPQETQY
TRBV10-3,AISVVPYEQY
TRBV20-1,SATGLAGNQETQY
TRBV27,ASSPSFRTGVGETQY
TRBV12-3/TRBV12-4,ASSFESTENLYGYT
TRBV18,ASSTDENTEAF
TRBV6-5,ASSEGQGLQPQH
TRBV11-2,ASSPKADTGELF
TRBV5-1,ASSLGTGIYNEQF
TRBV11-2,ASSLDSWETQY
TRBV7-8,ASSSGQARVSNQPQH
TRBV12-3/TRBV12-4,ASSLLAGGRDEQF
TRBV5-1,ASASSGSSYEQY
TRBV2,ASSQGTSGVFDTQY
TRBV12-3/TRBV12-4,ASSELAITDTQY
TRBV20-1,SARDRGRVDHT
TRBV12-5,ASGLATGTGDYSNQPQH
TRBV20-1,SARDTWASAYEQY
TRBV3-1,ASSQEGGGWLLNTEAF
TRBV29-1,SAGQGIVYT
TRBV5-1,ASSPQGEGTGLDEQY
TRBV28,ASSVPGGTEAF
TRBV12-3/TRBV12-4,ASEPDTGPNTEAF
TRBV7-3,ASSLSRQGYGYT
TRBV27,ASSSGTSGTNEQF
TRBV3-1,ASNLGTEGTQY
TRBV12-3/TRBV12-4,ASSASGTSLF
TRBV20-1,SARDLSGGSYNGQY
TRBV30,ALGTMEDTEAF
TRBV7-2,AGSFLAGSTDTQY
TRBV20-1,SARASGGQNTGELF
TRBV5-1,ASSLNRDEAF
TRBV5-5,ASSLGAGDRETQY
TRBV27,ASSFSPNTEAF
TRBV20-1,SARGIDGYGYT
TRBV20-1,SARPERAGTAKF
TRBV4-3,ASSPGQGADNEQY
TRBV4-3,ASSQGTGQSNQPQH
TRBV5-4,ASSLLGTSGNNEQF
TRBV5-1,ASSYTGTGSQETQY
TRBV12-3/TRBV12-4,ASSNLRGTGELF
TRBV2,ASSDLGSGYT
TRBV10-3,AISGRGGDSYNEQF
TRBV6-5,ASSSWGVSYNEQF
TRBV5-1,ASKDPRFTDNSPLH
TRBV2,ASRDDREPGYT
TRBV7-2,ASSLHRADTQY
TRBV7-2,ASSSSGGTYNEQY
TRBV6-1,ASSKFVPDRRLNEKLF
TRBV7-2,ASSAQGGGANSPLH
TRBV4-1,ASSLGVDEQY
TRBV20-1,SARAYRGRTGELF
TRBV5-1,ASSLSGGKSLDEQF
TRBV12-3/TRBV12-4,ASSAGTTTDTQY
TRBV29-1,SVEGTEAF
TRBV25-1,AGSDLGGQTSYEQY
TRBV12-3/TRBV12-4,ASSLAGLRPGELF
TRBV3-1,ASSQDLTGANVLT